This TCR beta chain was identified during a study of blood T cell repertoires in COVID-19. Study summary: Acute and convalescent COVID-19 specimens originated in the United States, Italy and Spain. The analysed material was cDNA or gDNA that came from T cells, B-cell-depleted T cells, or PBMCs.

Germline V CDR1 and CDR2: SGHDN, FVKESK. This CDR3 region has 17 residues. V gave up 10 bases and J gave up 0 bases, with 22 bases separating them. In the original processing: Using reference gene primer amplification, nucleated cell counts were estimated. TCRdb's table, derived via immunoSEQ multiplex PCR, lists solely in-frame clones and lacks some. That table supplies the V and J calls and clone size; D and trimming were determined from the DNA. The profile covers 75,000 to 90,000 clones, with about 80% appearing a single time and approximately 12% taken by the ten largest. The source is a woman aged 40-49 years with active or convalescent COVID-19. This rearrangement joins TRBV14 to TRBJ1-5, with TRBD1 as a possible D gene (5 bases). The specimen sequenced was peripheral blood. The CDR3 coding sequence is TGTGCCAACCAAAGGGGCCGACAGCCTCATAGCAATCAGCCCCAGCATTTT. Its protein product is CANQRGRQPHSNQPQHF. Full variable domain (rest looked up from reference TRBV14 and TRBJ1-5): EAGVTQFPSHSVIEKGQTVTLRCDPISGHDNLYWYRRVMGKEIKFLLHFVKESKQDESGMPNNRFLAERTGGTYSTLKVQPAELEDSGVYFCANQRGRQPHSNQPQHFGDGTRLSIL.